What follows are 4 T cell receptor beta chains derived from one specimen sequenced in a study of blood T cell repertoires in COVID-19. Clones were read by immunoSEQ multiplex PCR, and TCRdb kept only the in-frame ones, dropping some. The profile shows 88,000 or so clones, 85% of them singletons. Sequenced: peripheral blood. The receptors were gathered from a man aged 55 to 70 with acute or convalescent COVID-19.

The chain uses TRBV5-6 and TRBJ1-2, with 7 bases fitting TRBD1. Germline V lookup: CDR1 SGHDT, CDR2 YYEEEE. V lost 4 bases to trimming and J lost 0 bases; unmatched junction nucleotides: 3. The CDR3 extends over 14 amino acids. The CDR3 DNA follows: TGTGCCAGCAGCCGGGACAGATCTAACTATGGCTACACCTTC. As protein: CASSRDRSNYGYTF.

In nucleotides, the CDR3 is TGTGCCTGGAGTCAGGGGGACACTGAAGCTTTCTTT. Protein product: CAWSQGDTEAFF. This chain uses TRBV30 with TRBJ1-1; 7 bases agree with TRBD1. CDR1 GTSNPN and CDR2 SVGIG come from the germline V gene (reference sequence). The V segment lost 2 bases and the J segment 3 bases; nucleotides outside the gene matches: 0. The CDR3 has 12 residues.

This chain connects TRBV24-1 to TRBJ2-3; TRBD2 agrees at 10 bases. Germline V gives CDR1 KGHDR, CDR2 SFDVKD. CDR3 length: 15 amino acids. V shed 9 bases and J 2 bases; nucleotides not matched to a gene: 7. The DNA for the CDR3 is TGTGCCACCTCTAGCGGGAGAGGGGCCACAGATACGCAGTATTTT. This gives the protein CATSSGRGATDTQYF.

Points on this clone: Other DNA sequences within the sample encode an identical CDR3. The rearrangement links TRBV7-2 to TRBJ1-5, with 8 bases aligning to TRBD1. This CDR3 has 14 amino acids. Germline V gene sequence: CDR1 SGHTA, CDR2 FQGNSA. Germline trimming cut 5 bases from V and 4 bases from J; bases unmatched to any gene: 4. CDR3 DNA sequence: TGTGCCAGCAGCCCCACAGGGGGAAATCAGCCCCAGCATTTT. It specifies CASSPTGGNQPQHF.